A single sample gave rise to the 19 T cell receptor beta chains below, sequenced in a study of T cells of healthy individuals. Via MiXCR, TCRdb re-called the 5' RACE reads, giving one row per CDR3 protein. Of about 96,000 distinct CDR3 sequences listed, approximately 15% are singletons. The receptors originated from a human donor in good health.

On this clonotype itself: Since a much larger clone is just one base distant, this may be a read error. The V gene is TRBV9, the J gene TRBJ2-7, with D unresolved. The CDR3 runs 12 residues. Germline assignment: CDR1 SGDLS and CDR2 YYNGEE. The CDR3 bases are TGTGCCAGCTCGGGCAACTCCTGCGAGCAGTACTTC. As protein: CASSGNSCEQYF.

This clonotype was counted many times. The chain couples TRBV9 to TRBJ2-2; possible D gene TRBD2, 5 bases. Trimming removed 4 bases at V and 5 bases at J, with 21 bases between. Germline CDR1 is SGDLS and CDR2 is YYNGEE. The CDR3 spans 17 residues. In DNA form, the CDR3 reads TGTGCCAGCAGCCCGCAGGCTACCGGACGGAGGACCGGGGAGCTGTTTTTT. It is translated as CASSPQATGRRTGELFF. Full variable domain (missing parts from reference TRBV9 and TRBJ2-2): DSGVTQTPKHLITATGQRVTLRCSPRSGDLSVYWYQQSLDQGLQFLIQYYNGEERAKGNILERFSAQQFPDLHSELNLSSLELGDSALYFCASSPQATGRRTGELFFGEGSRLTVL.

This clonotype occurred a few times. The gene calls are TRBV7-2 and TRBJ1-4; D gene unclear. V was clipped by 5 bases and J by 4 bases, with 8 bases between them. This CDR3 contains 13 residues. Per germline, CDR1 SGHTA and CDR2 FQGNSA. CDR3 DNA: TGTGCCAGCAGCCGGGGTCATAATGAAAAACTGTTTTTT. This gives the protein CASSRGHNEKLFF.

This clonotype was picked up a small number of times. The rearrangement joins TRBV2 to TRBJ2-3; TRBD2 agrees at 7 bases. Germline V lookup: CDR1 SNHLY, CDR2 FYNNEI. Trimming took 4 bases from V and 9 from J; bases not matched to a gene: 10. The CDR3 extends over 14 amino acids. The CDR3 loop reads CASSGSGVRWTQYF. CDR3 in DNA: TGTGCCAGCAGTGGAAGCGGGGTGAGGTGGACGCAGTATTTT.

The chain joins TRBV11-2 to TRBJ2-1; 8 nucleotides agree with TRBD2. The CDR3 has 17 residues. V dropped 2 bases and J dropped 6; count of bases not matched to a gene: 12. Germline V gene sequence: CDR1 SGHAT, CDR2 FQNNGV. The DNA for the CDR3 is TGTGCCAGCAGCTTACGCTTCTCGGGAGGGGCGCGCAATGAGCAGTTCTTC. It is translated as CASSLRFSGGARNEQFF.

The V and J genes are TRBV28 and TRBJ2-7, with TRBD2 matching over 9 bases. Germline assignment: CDR1 MDHEN and CDR2 SYDVKM. The V segment lost 4 bases and the J segment 0 bases; nucleotides outside the gene matches: 10. The CDR3 contains 17 residues. Here the CDR3 DNA reads TGTGCCAGCAGTTCCCCCCAGACTAGCGGAAGCTCCTACGAGCAGTACTTC. This gives the protein CASSSPQTSGSSYEQYF. The whole variable domain, remainder taken from reference TRBV28 and TRBJ2-7, is DVKVTQSSRYLVKRTGEKVFLECVQDMDHENMFWYRQDPGLGLRLIYFSYDVKMKEKGDIPEGYSVSREKKERFSLILESASTNQTSMYLCASSSPQTSGSSYEQYFGPGTRLTVT.

J is TRBJ1-2 and V is TRBV7-2, with D maybe TRBD1 (5 bases). CDR1 and CDR2 (germline): SGHTA, FQGNSA. The CDR3 loop spans 13 amino acids. V was trimmed by 7 bases and J by 8 bases, leaving 17 bases between them. The DNA for the CDR3 is TGTGCCAGCACCATTGCAAAACCAGGGGGCTACACCTTC. This gives the protein CASTIAKPGGYTF.

V gene TRBV7-2 combines with J gene TRBJ2-3; D possibly corresponds to TRBD2 (6 bases). CDR1 SGHTA and CDR2 FQGNSA come from the germline V gene. The CDR3 length is 15 residues. Trimming left V 5 bases short and J 6 bases short, with 18 bases between. CDR3 in amino acids: CASSPGGALRDTQYF. The CDR3 nucleotides read TGTGCCAGCAGCCCCGGAGGGGCCCTACGGGATACGCAGTATTTT. Drawing the rest from reference TRBV7-2 and TRBJ2-3, the complete variable domain is GAGVSQSPSNKVTEKGKDVELRCDPISGHTALYWYRQSLGQGLEFLIYFQGNSAPDKSGLPSDRFSAERTGGSVSTLTIQRTQQEDSAVYLCASSPGGALRDTQYFGPGTRLTVL.

This clonotype was seen at least ten times. This chain uses TRBV20-1 with TRBJ1-5; the match to TRBD1 covers 7 bases. The CDR3 contains 13 residues. The germline V gene encodes CDR1 DFQATT and CDR2 SNEGSKA (reference sequence). The trim removed 6 bases at V and 0 bases at J, leaving 2 bases unmatched. The CDR3 spells CSARGNSNQPQHF. For the CDR3, the DNA is TGCAGTGCCAGGGGGAATAGCAATCAGCCCCAGCATTTT.

This clonotype came up a few times. V gene TRBV6-2 or TRBV6-3 combines with J gene TRBJ2-2; the D is unclear. Trimming took 7 bases from V and 0 from J, leaving 6 bases between them. The germline CDR1 and CDR2 sequences are MNHEY and SVGEGT. The length of the CDR3 is 13 residues. The CDR3 is CASKAANTGELFF. Written as DNA, the CDR3 is TGTGCCAGCAAGGCGGCGAACACCGGGGAGCTGTTTTTT.

V and J are TRBV20-1 and TRBJ2-5; TRBD2 matches 8 bases. In germline, CDR1 is DFQATT, CDR2 SNEGSKA (reference sequence). This CDR3 spans 13 amino acids. V shed 6 bases, J shed 2 bases, and the junction held 5 bases outside the gene matches. Here the CDR3 reads CSAPPGGQETQYF. CDR3 nucleotide sequence: TGCAGTGCCCCCCCGGGGGGGCAAGAGACCCAGTACTTC.

The CDR3 here is CASSQGSGGRLNTEAFF. The CDR3 region has the DNA TGTGCCAGCAGCCAAGGGAGCGGGGGGCGACTGAACACTGAAGCTTTCTTT. The chain recombines TRBV14 with TRBJ1-1; possible D gene TRBD1, 6 bases. This CDR3 has 17 amino acids. V was pared by 1 base and J by 0 bases, with 15 bases between. Germline V gene sequence: CDR1 SGHDN, CDR2 FVKESK.

This chain links TRBV12-3 or TRBV12-4 with TRBJ2-7; D gene unclear. The CDR3 spans 14 residues. The V end was cut by 3 bases, the J end by 3 bases, with 12 bases between. CDR3 nucleotides: TGTGCCAGCAGTTTTCGGCTAGACGGCTACGAGCAGTACTTC. Translation gives CASSFRLDGYEQYF.

The V and J genes are TRBV5-1 and TRBJ1-1; 7 nucleotides line up with TRBD1. The V and J ends lost 3 bases and 2 bases, in that order; junction bases with no gene match: 4. The CDR3 has 14 amino acids. Per the germline V gene, CDR1 is SGHRS and CDR2 is YFSETQ. As DNA, the CDR3 is TGCGCCAGCAGCTGGGGACAGCTTAACACTGAAGCTTTCTTT. The encoded protein is CASSWGQLNTEAFF. The full variable domain, rest sourced from reference TRBV5-1 and TRBJ1-1, is KAGVTQTPRYLIKTRGQQVTLSCSPISGHRSVSWYQQTPGQGLQFLFEYFSETQRNKGNFPGRFSGRQFSNSRSEMNVSTLELGDSALYLCASSWGQLNTEAFFGQGTRLTVV.

This clonotype was seen ten or more times. The rearrangement joins TRBV12-3 or TRBV12-4 to TRBJ1-6; D may be TRBD1 (5 bases). Trimming shortened V by 3 bases and J by 8 bases, and 20 bases separated the two germline ends. The CDR3 totals 17 residues. CDR3 in DNA: TGTGCCAGCAGTTTTACGGACATATACCTGGTAGATTCACCCCTCCACTTT. Its translation: CASSFTDIYLVDSPLHF.

The V call is TRBV12-3 or TRBV12-4, the J call TRBJ2-1, with 8 bases fitting TRBD2. V was clipped by 1 base and J by 3 bases; unmatched bases: 5. The CDR3 contains 16 residues. The CDR3 DNA follows: TGTGCCAGCAGTTTAGAGGCGGGAGGTATCTACAATGAGCAGTTCTTC. As protein: CASSLEAGGIYNEQFF.

This clonotype has at least ten counts. The J gene is TRBJ1-4, the V gene TRBV15; TRBD1 matches at 12 bases. The germline V gene encodes CDR1 LNHNV and CDR2 YYDKDF (reference sequence). The CDR3 contains 16 residues. V lost 0 bases to trimming and J lost 8 bases; unmatched junction nucleotides: 4. The CDR3: CATSRDRGTGGEKLFF. CDR3 sequence (DNA): TGTGCCACCAGCAGAGATCGAGGGACAGGGGGCGAAAAACTGTTTTTT.

This clonotype appeared a few times. This chain joins TRBV7-2 and TRBJ2-7; no definite D call. The CDR3 sequence is 16 residues long. Trimming took off 2 bases at V and 4 bases at J, with 18 bases between the two ends. In germline, CDR1 is SGHTA, CDR2 FQGNSA. Here the CDR3 reads CASSLNQRSPFYEQYF. In DNA, the CDR3 is TGTGCCAGCAGCTTAAATCAGCGCAGCCCATTTTACGAGCAGTACTTC.

This clonotype turned up a few times. This sequence joins TRBV6-5 and TRBJ1-2, with no clear D. V was cut by 7 bases and J by 2 bases, with 8 bases left in between. Germline CDR1 and CDR2: MNHEY and SVGAGI. The CDR3 loop spans 12 amino acids. In DNA form, the CDR3 reads TGTGCCAGCACCTCAGGAAACTATGGCTACACCTTC. Protein sequence: CASTSGNYGYTF.